The present entry profiles one T cell receptor beta chain with its context. What it recognizes is unknown. The sample originates from a study of OX40 agonist ivuxolimab in advanced cancers. Broader study findings: Expanded peripheral T-cell antigen specificity went undetermined. Several nonresponders also turned out to have low normalized T-cell clonal expansion.

The V gene's germline CDR1 is SNHLY and CDR2 FYNNEI. Trimming took 7 bases from V and 3 from J, leaving 12 bases between them. The CDR3 length is 14 residues. The table came from immunoSEQ multiplex PCR; TCRdb's copy has only in-frame clones and leaves some out. The sample carries 30,000 to 40,000 clones, around nine tenths recorded once. The material sequenced was CD4+ or CD8+ T cells sorted from blood, taken in a trial of the OX40 agonist ivuxolimab. This sequence joins TRBV2 and TRBJ1-4, with D maybe TRBD1 (5 bases). This sequence originates from an adult with an advanced solid tumor such as melanoma, head and neck, liver or kidney cancer. In nucleotides, the CDR3 is TGTGCCAGCAAGGGAGACAGCCCTAATGAAAAACTGTTTTTT. This translates into CASKGDSPNEKLFF.